The 26 T cell receptor beta chains below come from one sample, sequenced in a study of CD8 T cells in Susac syndrome. Reverse transcription used about 0.5 to 1 ug RNA and random hexamers. TCRdb re-called the immunoSEQ multiplex PCR reads through MiXCR, storing one row per CDR3 protein. The sample includes approximately 110,000 distinct CDR3 sequences, over 85% seen only once; the top ten take approximately 0.29%. Material: CD8+ T cells from PBMCs. These receptors originate from a human donor with multiple sclerosis.

The V call is TRBV4-1, the J call TRBJ2-3, with no clear D. Germline values: CDR1 MGHRA, CDR2 YSYEKL. With 2 bases removed from V and 6 bases from J, the gap between germline ends came to 18 bases. This CDR3 has 16 residues. As DNA, the CDR3 is TGCGCCAGCAGCCAACCTCCCCTCTCCTCAGACGATACGCAGTATTTT. It yields the protein CASSQPPLSSDDTQYF.

This chain joins TRBV28 and TRBJ2-1; the match to TRBD1 covers 8 bases. There are 14 residues in the CDR3. J was trimmed by 5 bases and V by 6 bases; bases with no gene match: 6. The germline CDR1 and CDR2 sequences are MDHEN and SYDVKM. The CDR3 here is CASSQDRENNEQFF. The CDR3 coding sequence is TGTGCCAGCAGCCAGGACAGGGAAAACAATGAGCAGTTCTTC.

The chain couples TRBV5-6 to TRBJ2-3, with a weak D call TRBD1 (5 bases). This CDR3 contains 19 residues. CDR1 SGHDT and CDR2 YYEEEE come from the germline V gene. With 0 bases removed from V and 0 bases from J, the gap between germline ends came to 20 bases. The CDR3 DNA is TGTGCCAGCAGCTTGGATTGGGCCCGACAGCCCGTTAGCACAGATACGCAGTATTTT. It specifies CASSLDWARQPVSTDTQYF.

V usage is TRBV24-1 and J usage is TRBJ2-5; 12 bases are a match to TRBD2. With V trimmed by 5 bases and J by 5 bases, 5 bases remained unmatched. The CDR3 is 15 amino acids. CDR1 is KGHDR, CDR2 SFDVKD, per germline. The CDR3, as DNA: TGTGCCACCAGTGCACTAGCGGGAGGCGGGGAGACCCAGTACTTC. It codes for CATSALAGGGETQYF.

This sequence joins TRBV5-6 and TRBJ2-2; 10 bases match TRBD1. CDR3 length equals 14 residues. CDR1 is SGHDT and CDR2 is YYEEEE in the germline V gene. Losses at the gene ends were 4 bases for V and 7 bases for J; bases not matched to a gene: 4. For the CDR3, the DNA is TGTGCCAGCAGCCTGGGACAGGGGATCGGGGAGCTGTTTTTT. Amino acid sequence: CASSLGQGIGELFF. Full variable domain (outside the CDR3, taken from reference TRBV5-6 and TRBJ2-2): DAGVTQSPTHLIKTRGQQVTLRCSPKSGHDTVSWYQQALGQGPQFIFQYYEEEERQRGNFPDRFSGHQFPNYSSELNVNALLLGDSALYLCASSLGQGIGELFFGEGSRLTVL.

This clonotype came up a few times. The chain joins TRBV9 to TRBJ2-1, with D perhaps matching TRBD2 (5 bases). The CDR3 is made up of 13 amino acids. V lost 2 bases and J lost 9, with 12 bases in between. CDR1 is SGDLS and CDR2 is YYNGEE in the germline V gene. The CDR3 nucleotides read TGTGCCAGCAGCGTGGCGGACTGGGGTGAGCAGTTCTTC. Its translation is CASSVADWGEQFF.

The genes are TRBV6-1 and TRBJ2-1, with a tentative D call TRBD1 (5 bases). Deletions cut 6 bases from V and 9 bases from J, with 6 bases between. Per germline, CDR1 MNHNS and CDR2 SASEGT. The CDR3 is made up of 10 amino acids. CDR3 coding DNA: TGTGCCAGCAGAGGGGTTGAGCAGTTCTTC. Translation: CASRGVEQFF.

The chain links TRBV27 to TRBJ1-6, with TRBD1 as a possible D gene (5 bases). Germline V gives CDR1 MNHEY, CDR2 SMNVEV (reference sequence). Trimming pared 3 bases from V and 10 bases from J, leaving 13 bases between. The CDR3 runs to 14 residues. Here the CDR3 DNA reads TGTGCCAGCAGTTTCGGGGCCCCCTGGTCACCCCTCCACTTT. It encodes CASSFGAPWSPLHF.

The V and J genes are TRBV28 and TRBJ1-5; D uncertain. The V end lost 3 bases, the J end lost 8 bases, and 5 bases lay between the germline ends. CDR3 length: 11 residues. In germline, CDR1 is MDHEN, CDR2 SYDVKM. As DNA, the CDR3 is TGTGCCAGCAGTTTCGGAGAGCCCCAGCATTTT. Translated, it gives CASSFGEPQHF.

The chain uses TRBV13 and TRBJ1-1, with D tentatively TRBD1 (6 bases). CDR1 and CDR2 from the germline V gene are PRHDT and FYEKMQ (reference sequence). The V end was cut by 6 bases, the J end by 3 bases, with 17 bases between. This CDR3 is built from 15 residues. CDR3 sequence: CASRGTGTTYTEAFF. The CDR3 DNA sequence: TGTGCCAGCAGAGGAACAGGGACAACTTACACTGAAGCTTTCTTT.

The J gene is TRBJ1-2, the V gene TRBV19, with a weak D call TRBD1 (6 bases). Trimming shortened V by 5 bases and J by 4 bases, and 20 bases separated the two germline ends. The CDR3 runs to 16 residues. Germline V lookup: CDR1 LNHDA, CDR2 SQIVND (reference sequence). CDR3 protein: CASSPNAGARAYGYTF. CDR3 in DNA: TGTGCCAGTAGTCCTAACGCAGGGGCCAGGGCCTATGGCTACACCTTC.

The rearrangement uses TRBV12-3 or TRBV12-4 and TRBJ1-2; the match to TRBD1 covers 8 bases. The trim removed 5 bases at V and 1 base at J, leaving 6 bases unmatched. There are 15 residues in the CDR3. The CDR3 protein is CASSPGDRGNYGYTF. CDR3 sequence (DNA): TGTGCCAGCAGTCCAGGAGACAGGGGTAACTATGGCTACACCTTC.

V is TRBV5-4 and J is TRBJ1-2; 9 bases map to TRBD1. The germline V gene encodes CDR1 SGHNT and CDR2 YYREEE (reference sequence). The CDR3 is 16 amino acids. J was trimmed by 2 bases and V by 0 bases; bases with no gene match: 5. The CDR3 DNA follows: TGTGCCAGCAGCTTGGCCTGGACAGGGGCGAACTATGGCTACACCTTC. This gives the protein CASSLAWTGANYGYTF.

V is TRBV9 and J is TRBJ2-5, with 7 positions matching TRBD1. Germline trimming cut 4 bases from V and 2 bases from J; bases unmatched to any gene: 8. This CDR3 region has 15 residues. Germline V lookup: CDR1 SGDLS, CDR2 YYNGEE. The CDR3 sequence: CASSPGTAKQETQYF. CDR3 DNA: TGTGCCAGCAGCCCAGGGACAGCTAAACAAGAGACCCAGTACTTC.

The chain combines TRBV7-9 with TRBJ2-1; the D is unclear. Trimming took 5 bases from V and 0 from J, leaving 8 bases between them. Germline CDR1 and CDR2: SEHNR and FQNEAQ (reference sequence). The CDR3 contains 14 residues. The CDR3 protein is CASSRQSSYNEQFF. The DNA for the CDR3 is TGTGCCAGCAGCCGTCAAAGCTCCTACAATGAGCAGTTCTTC.

The chain joins TRBV4-1 to TRBJ1-5; possibly TRBD1 for D (5 bases). The germline V gene encodes CDR1 MGHRA and CDR2 YSYEKL. There are 17 residues in the CDR3. V lost 2 bases and J lost 2, with 16 bases in between. CDR3 bases: TGCGCCAGCAGCCAACTCCACCGGGACGGGCGCAATCAGCCCCAGCATTTT. This translates into CASSQLHRDGRNQPQHF.

The rearrangement uses TRBV5-4 and TRBJ1-1, with D possibly being TRBD1 (5 bases). Germline-derived CDR1 and CDR2 are SGHNT and YYREEE (reference sequence). This CDR3 is 15 amino acids long. V lost 4 bases to trimming and J lost 3 bases, with 16 bases between them. CDR3: CASSLEGTIYTEAFF. CDR3 nucleotides: TGTGCCAGCAGCCTCGAGGGGACGATATACACTGAAGCTTTCTTT.

V is TRBV9 and J is TRBJ1-1, with 9 bases identical to TRBD1. The V and J ends lost 3 bases and 4 bases, in that order; junction bases with no gene match: 1. CDR3 length equals 13 residues. CDR1 is SGDLS and CDR2 is YYNGEE in the germline V gene. CDR3 bases: TGTGCCAGCAGCGCGACAGGGGGCACTGAAGCTTTCTTT. This sequence encodes CASSATGGTEAFF.

The chain has TRBV30 and TRBJ1-1, with D perhaps matching TRBD1 (5 bases). The germline V gene encodes CDR1 GTSNPN and CDR2 SVGIG (reference sequence). V lost 5 bases and J lost 6, with 10 bases in between. The CDR3 has 11 amino acids. The CDR3 is CAWAAGSEAFF. The CDR3 nucleotides are TGTGCCTGGGCGGCAGGGTCTGAAGCTTTCTTT.

The count of this clonotype is one. The J gene is TRBJ1-5, the V gene TRBV27, with TRBD1 matching 7 bases. The CDR3 sequence is 15 residues long. In germline, CDR1 is MNHEY, CDR2 SMNVEV (reference sequence). J gave up 7 bases and V 3 bases, and 9 bases lay outside the gene matches. The CDR3 loop is CASSLGSTGEQPQHF. CDR3 in DNA: TGTGCCAGCAGTTTGGGGTCAACAGGGGAACAGCCCCAGCATTTT.

The CDR3 bases are TGCAGTGCTAGGGACCTCGGGGTCCCCTACGAGCAGTACTTC. Translated: CSARDLGVPYEQYF. V is TRBV20-1 and J is TRBJ2-7; the D gene is possibly TRBD2 (5 bases). V was trimmed by 3 bases and J by 2 bases, leaving 14 bases between them. The CDR3 covers 14 residues. Germline V gene lookup returns CDR1 DFQATT and CDR2 SNEGSKA (reference sequence).

This rearrangement joins TRBV6-1 to TRBJ2-7; D assignment may be TRBD1 or TRBD2 (5 bases each). This CDR3 comprises 15 residues. The V gene's germline CDR1 is MNHNS and CDR2 SASEGT. V dropped 1 base and J dropped 2 bases, with 12 bases sitting between them. CDR3 nucleotides: TGTGCCAGCAGTGAAGTCGCCCAGGGACCCTACGAGCAGTACGTC. Translation gives CASSEVAQGPYEQYV.

CDR3 protein: CASSYEEYYGYTF. The CDR3 nucleotides are TGTGCCAGCAGTTATGAGGAGTACTATGGCTACACCTTC. The rearrangement links TRBV6-5 to TRBJ1-2; unclear D gene. CDR3 length: 13 residues. CDR1 and CDR2 (germline): MNHEY, SVGAGI. With 3 bases removed from V and 3 bases from J, the gap between germline ends came to 8 bases.

CDR3 protein: CASVFKEAFF. The CDR3 DNA sequence: TGTGCCAGCGTGTTTAAGGAAGCTTTCTTT. This chain joins TRBV7-2 and TRBJ1-1; D remains unclear. The CDR3 has 10 amino acids. Trimming cost V 8 bases and J 8 bases, with 9 bases left between them. Looked up from germline, CDR1 is SGHTA and CDR2 is FQGNSA.

The chain has TRBV12-3 or TRBV12-4 and TRBJ2-1; the match to TRBD1 covers 10 bases. J lost 2 bases, V lost 5 bases, and 3 bases had no gene match. This CDR3 is built from 15 residues. As DNA, the CDR3 is TGTGCCAGCAGTCCCGGGACAGGGGCCTACAATGAGCAGTTCTTC. Its translation is CASSPGTGAYNEQFF.

The V call is TRBV11-2, the J call TRBJ2-4, with 7 bases fitting TRBD1. The CDR3 length is 19 residues. Germline CDR1 is SGHAT and CDR2 is FQNNGV. Trimming cost V 1 base and J 2 bases; bases outside gene matches: 14. CDR3 in DNA: TGTGCCAGCAGCTTAGTAGGGGGCTCGGGCCGGGGAACCAAAAACATTCAGTACTTC. Translated, it gives CASSLVGGSGRGTKNIQYF.